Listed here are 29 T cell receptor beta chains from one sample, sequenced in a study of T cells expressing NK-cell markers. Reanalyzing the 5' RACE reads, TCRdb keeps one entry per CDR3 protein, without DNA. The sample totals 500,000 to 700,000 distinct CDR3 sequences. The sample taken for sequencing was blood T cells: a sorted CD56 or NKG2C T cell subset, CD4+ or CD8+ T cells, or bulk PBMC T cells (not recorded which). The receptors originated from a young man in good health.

The CDR3 sequence: CASSQVPAGGVKNIQYF. J is TRBJ2-4 and V is TRBV4-2; the TCRdb D gene call, TRBD2, has no DNA to confirm it. The germline V gene has CDR1 LGHNA and CDR2 YNFKEQ. The CDR3 has 17 residues.

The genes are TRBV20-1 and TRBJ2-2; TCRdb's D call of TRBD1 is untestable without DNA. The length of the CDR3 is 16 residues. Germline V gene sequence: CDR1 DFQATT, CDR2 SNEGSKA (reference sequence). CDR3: CSIPKEGWRIEGELFF.

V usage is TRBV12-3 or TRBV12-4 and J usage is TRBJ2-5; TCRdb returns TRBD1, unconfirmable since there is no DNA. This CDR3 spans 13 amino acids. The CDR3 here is CASSLEGGASQYF.

The CDR3 protein is CATKGQRGNQPQHF. The genes are TRBV12-3 or TRBV12-4 and TRBJ1-5; without DNA, the TCRdb call of TRBD1 cannot be checked. The CDR3 is made up of 14 amino acids.

The CDR3 here is CASSFRTGRDEKLFF. This rearrangement joins TRBV6-5 to TRBJ1-4; TCRdb designates TRBD1, a call that cannot be tested without DNA. From germline, CDR1 is MNHEY and CDR2 SVGAGI. This CDR3 contains 15 residues.

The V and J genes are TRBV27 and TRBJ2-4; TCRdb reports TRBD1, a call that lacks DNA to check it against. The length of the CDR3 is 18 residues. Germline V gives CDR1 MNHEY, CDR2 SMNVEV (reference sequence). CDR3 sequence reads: CASSLSIGGRVAKNIQYF.

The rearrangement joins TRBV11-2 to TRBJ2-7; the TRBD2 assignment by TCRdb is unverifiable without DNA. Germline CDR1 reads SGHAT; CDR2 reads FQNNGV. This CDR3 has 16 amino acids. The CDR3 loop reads CASSTIGTSGTVEQYF.

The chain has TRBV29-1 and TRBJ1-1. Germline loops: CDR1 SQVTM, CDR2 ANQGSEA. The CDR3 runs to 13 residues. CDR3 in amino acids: CSARAGMNTEAFF.

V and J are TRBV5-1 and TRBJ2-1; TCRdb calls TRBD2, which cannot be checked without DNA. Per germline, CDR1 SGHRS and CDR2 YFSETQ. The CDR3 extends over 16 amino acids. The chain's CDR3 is CASSSSSGRASSEQFF. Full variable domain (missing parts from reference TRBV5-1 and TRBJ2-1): KAGVTQTPRYLIKTRGQQVTLSCSPISGHRSVSWYQQTPGQGLQFLFEYFSETQRNKGNFPGRFSGRQFSNSRSEMNVSTLELGDSALYLCASSSSSGRASSEQFFGPGTRLTVL.

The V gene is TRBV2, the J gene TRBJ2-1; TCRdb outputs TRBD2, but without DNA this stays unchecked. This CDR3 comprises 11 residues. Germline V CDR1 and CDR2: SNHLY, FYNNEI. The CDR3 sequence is CAIALENEQFF.

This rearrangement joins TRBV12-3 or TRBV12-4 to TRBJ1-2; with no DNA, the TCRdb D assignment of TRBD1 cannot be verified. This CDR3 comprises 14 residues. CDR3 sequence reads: CASNFDRADYGYTF.

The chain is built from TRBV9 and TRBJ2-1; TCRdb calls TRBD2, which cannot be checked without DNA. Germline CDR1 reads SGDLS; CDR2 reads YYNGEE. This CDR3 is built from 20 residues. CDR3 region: CASSGPGLSRRAGEYNEQFF.

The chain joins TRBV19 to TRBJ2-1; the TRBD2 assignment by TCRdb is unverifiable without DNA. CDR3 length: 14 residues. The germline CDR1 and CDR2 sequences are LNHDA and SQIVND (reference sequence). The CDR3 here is CASRRSGGHNEQFF.

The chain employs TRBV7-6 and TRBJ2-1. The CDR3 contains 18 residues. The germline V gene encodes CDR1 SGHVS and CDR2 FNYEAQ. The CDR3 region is CASSLSSKRGSSYNEQFF.

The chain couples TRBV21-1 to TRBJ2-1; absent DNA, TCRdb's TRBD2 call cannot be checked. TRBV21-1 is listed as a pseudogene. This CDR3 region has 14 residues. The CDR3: CASSSNLLATEQFF.

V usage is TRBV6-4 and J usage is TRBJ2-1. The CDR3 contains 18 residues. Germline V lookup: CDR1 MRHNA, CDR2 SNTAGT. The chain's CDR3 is CASSDSIFSGSSYNEQFF.

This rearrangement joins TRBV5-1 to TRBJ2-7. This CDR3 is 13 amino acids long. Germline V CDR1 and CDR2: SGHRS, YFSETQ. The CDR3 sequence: CASSVGYAYEQYF.

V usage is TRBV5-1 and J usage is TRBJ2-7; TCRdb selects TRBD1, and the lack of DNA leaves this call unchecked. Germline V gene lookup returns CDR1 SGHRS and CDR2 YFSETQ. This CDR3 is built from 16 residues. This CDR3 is CASSLNGGGTVYEQYF. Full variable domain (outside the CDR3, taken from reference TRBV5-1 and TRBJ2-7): KAGVTQTPRYLIKTRGQQVTLSCSPISGHRSVSWYQQTPGQGLQFLFEYFSETQRNKGNFPGRFSGRQFSNSRSEMNVSTLELGDSALYLCASSLNGGGTVYEQYFGPGTRLTVT.

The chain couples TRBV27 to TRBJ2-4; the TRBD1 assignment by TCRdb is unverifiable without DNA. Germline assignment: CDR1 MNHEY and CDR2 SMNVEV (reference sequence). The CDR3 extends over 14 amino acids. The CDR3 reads CASSLGAAKNIQYF.

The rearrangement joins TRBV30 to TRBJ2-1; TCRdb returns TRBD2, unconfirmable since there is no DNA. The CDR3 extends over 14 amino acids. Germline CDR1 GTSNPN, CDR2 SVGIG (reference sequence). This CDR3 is CAWSLRGTSGTQFF.

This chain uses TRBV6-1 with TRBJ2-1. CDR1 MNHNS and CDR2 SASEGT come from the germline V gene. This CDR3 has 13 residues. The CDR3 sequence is CASSLRLELEQFF.

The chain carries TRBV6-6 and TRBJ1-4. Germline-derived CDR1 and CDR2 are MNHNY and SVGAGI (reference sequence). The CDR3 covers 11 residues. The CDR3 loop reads CASSSREKLFF.

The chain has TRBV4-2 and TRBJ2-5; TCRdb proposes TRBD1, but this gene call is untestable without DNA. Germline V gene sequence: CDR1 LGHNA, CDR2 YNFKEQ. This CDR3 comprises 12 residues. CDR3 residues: CASTPDGRTQYF.

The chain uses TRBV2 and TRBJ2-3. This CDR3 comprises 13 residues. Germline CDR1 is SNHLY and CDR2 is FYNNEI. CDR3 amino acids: CASRAVGTDTQYF.

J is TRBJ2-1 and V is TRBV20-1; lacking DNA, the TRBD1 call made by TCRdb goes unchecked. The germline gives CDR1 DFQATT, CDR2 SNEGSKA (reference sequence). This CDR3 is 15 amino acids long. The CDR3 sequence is CSASPGTGLNNEQFF.

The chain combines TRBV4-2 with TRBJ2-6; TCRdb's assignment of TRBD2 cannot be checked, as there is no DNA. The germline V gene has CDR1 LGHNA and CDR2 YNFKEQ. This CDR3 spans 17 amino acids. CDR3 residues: CASSQVLGGSGANVLTF.

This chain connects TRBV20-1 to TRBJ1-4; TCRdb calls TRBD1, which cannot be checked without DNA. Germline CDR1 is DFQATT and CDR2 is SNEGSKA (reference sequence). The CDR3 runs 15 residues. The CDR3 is CSASPTGTGGEKLFF.

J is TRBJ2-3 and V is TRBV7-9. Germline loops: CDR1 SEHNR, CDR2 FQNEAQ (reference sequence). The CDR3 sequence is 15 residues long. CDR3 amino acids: CASSLQSGAADTQYF.

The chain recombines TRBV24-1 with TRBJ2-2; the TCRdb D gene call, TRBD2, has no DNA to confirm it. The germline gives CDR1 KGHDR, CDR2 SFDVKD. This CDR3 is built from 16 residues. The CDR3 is CATSEAGLAYTGELFF.